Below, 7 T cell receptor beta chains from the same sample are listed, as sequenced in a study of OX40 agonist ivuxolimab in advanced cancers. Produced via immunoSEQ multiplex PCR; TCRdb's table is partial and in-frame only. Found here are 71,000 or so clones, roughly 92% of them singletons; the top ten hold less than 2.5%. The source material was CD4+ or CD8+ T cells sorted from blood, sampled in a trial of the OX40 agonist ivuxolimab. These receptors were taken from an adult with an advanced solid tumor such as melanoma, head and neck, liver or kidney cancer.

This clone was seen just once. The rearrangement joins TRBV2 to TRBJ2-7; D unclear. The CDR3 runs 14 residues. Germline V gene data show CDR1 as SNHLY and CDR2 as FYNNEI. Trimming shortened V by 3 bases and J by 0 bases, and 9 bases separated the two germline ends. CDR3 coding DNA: TGTGCCAGCAGTGATGCGCGGTTCTCCTACGAGCAGTACTTC. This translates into CASSDARFSYEQYF.

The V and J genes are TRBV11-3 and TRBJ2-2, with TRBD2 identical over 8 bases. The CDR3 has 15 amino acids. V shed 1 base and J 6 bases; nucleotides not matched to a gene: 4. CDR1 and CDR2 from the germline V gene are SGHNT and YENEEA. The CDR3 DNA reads TGTGCCAGCAGCTTAGTTGCGGGAGGAGCCGGGGAGCTGTTTTTT. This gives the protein CASSLVAGGAGELFF.

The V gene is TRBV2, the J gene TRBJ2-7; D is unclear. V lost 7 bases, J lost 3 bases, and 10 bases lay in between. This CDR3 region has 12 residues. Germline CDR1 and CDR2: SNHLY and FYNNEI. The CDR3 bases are TGTGCCAGCACTTACATGCGCTACGAGCAGTACTTC. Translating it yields CASTYMRYEQYF.

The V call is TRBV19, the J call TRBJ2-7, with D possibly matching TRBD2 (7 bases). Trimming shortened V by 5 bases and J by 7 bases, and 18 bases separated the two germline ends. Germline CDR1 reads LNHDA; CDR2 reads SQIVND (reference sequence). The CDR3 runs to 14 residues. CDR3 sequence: CASSAGGGAREQYF. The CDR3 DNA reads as TGTGCCAGTAGTGCCGGTGGGGGGGCTCGGGAGCAGTACTTC.

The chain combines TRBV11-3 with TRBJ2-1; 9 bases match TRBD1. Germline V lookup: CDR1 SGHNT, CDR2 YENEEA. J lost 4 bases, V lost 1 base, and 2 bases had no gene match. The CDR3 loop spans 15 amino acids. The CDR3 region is CASSLGDREYNEQFF. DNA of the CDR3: TGTGCCAGCAGCTTAGGGGACAGGGAATACAATGAGCAGTTCTTC. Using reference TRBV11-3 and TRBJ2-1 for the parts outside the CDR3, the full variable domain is EAGVVQSPRYKIIEKKQPVAFWCNPISGHNTLYWYLQNLGQGPELLIRYENEEAVDDSQLPKDRFSAERLKGVDSTLKIQPAELGDSAVYLCASSLGDREYNEQFFGPGTRLTVL.

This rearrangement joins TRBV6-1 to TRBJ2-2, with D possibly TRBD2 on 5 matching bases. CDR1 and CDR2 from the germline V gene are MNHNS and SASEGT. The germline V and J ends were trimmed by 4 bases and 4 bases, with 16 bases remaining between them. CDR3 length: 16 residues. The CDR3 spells CASSGRQLVSTGELFF. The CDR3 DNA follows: TGTGCCAGCAGTGGGCGACAACTAGTAAGCACCGGGGAGCTGTTTTTT.

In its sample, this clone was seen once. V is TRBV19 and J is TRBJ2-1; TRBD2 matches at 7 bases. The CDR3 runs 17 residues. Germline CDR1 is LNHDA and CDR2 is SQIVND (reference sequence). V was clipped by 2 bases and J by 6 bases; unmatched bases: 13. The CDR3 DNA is TGTGCCAGTAGTATAATCTCGCTAGCGGATAAACCCAATGAGCAGTTCTTC. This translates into CASSIISLADKPNEQFF. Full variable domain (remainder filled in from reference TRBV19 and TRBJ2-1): DGGITQSPKYLFRKEGQNVTLSCEQNLNHDAMYWYRQDPGQGLRLIYYSQIVNDFQKGDIAEGYSVSREKKESFPLTVTSAQKNPTAFYLCASSIISLADKPNEQFFGPGTRLTVL.